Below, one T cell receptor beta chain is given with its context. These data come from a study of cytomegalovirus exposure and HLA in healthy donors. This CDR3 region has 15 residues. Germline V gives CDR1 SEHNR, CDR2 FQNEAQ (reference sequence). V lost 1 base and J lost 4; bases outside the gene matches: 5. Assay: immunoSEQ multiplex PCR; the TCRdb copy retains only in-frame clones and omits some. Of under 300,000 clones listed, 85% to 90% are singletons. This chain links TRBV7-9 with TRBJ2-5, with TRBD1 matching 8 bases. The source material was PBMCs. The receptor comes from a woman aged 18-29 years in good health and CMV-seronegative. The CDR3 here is CASSLDGRGLETQYF. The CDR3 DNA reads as TGTGCCAGCAGCTTAGATGGCAGGGGGCTAGAGACCCAGTACTTC.